This T cell receptor (beta chain) was recorded in a study of T-cell reconstitution after alpha-beta-depleted transplantation in children. The V end was cut by 0 bases, the J end by 7 bases, with 12 bases between. The CDR3 runs to 14 residues. Study outcomes and limitations: Several hundred graft clones that had expanded were reportedly the source of alpha-beta T cells about two months after transplant. Some patients owed their high day-60 TCRbeta diversity to surviving recipient T cells and thymic progenitors. The authors attributed T-cell counts and diversity one year after transplant mostly to newly produced T cells.

Unique molecular identifiers were used to barcode this TCRbeta library. TCRdb processed the PCR reads anew with MiXCR; each CDR3 protein has one entry. The table lists about 980,000 distinct CDR3 sequences, around 30% of them singletons. The table lists this clonotype with a few counts. Its antigen is undetermined. This clonotype was obtained from a boy in the first two years of life who had a stem cell transplant for SCID, so the T cells may come from the graft donor. Sequencing used PBMCs, mostly from graft donor cells, obtained 360 days after TCRalphabeta/CD19-depleted stem cell transplant. The chain carries TRBV12-3 or TRBV12-4 and TRBJ1-2; D is perhaps TRBD1 (5 bases). CDR3 DNA: TGTGCCAGCAGTTTAGCCCAGGGTTATAGTGGCTACACCTTC. Translating gives CASSLAQGYSGYTF.